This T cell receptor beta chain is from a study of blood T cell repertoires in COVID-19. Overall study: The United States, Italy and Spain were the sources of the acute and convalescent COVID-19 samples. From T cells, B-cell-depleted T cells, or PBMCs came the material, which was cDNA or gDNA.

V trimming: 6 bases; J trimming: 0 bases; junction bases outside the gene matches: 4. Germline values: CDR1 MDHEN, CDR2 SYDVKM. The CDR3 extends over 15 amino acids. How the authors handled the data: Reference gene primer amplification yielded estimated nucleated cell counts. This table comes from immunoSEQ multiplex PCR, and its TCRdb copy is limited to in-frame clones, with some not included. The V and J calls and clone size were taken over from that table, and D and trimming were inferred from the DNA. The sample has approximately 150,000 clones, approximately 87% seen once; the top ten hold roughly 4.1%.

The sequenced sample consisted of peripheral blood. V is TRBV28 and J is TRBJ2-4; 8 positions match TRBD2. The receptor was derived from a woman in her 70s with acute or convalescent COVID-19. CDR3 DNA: TGTGCCAGCAGCCGGGGGGGCCAAGCCAAAAACATTCAGTACTTC. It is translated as CASSRGGQAKNIQYF.